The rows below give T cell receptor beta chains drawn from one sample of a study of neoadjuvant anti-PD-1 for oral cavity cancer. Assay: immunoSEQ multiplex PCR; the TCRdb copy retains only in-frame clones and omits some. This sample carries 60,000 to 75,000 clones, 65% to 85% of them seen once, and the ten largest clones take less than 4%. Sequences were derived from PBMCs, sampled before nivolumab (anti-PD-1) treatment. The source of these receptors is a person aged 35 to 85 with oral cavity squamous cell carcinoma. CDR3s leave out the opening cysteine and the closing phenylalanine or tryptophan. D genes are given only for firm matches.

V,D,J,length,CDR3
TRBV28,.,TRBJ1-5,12,ASSLFQGPQPQH
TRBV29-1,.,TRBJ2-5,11,SVDRVRGETQY
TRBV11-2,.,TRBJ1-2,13,ASSLDQTPNYGYT
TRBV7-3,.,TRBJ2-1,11,ASSFLGRTQQF
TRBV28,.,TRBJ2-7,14,ASSPYPQGRNYEQY
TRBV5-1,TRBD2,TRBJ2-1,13,ASSKLAGSYNEQF
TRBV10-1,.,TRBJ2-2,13,ASSDWDPNTGELF
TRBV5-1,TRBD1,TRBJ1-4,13,ASSLGDSLYEKLF
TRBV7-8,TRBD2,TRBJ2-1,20,ASRANLLMSRTSGSSYNEQF
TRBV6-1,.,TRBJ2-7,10,ASSARLYEQY
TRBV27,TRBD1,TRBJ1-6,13,ASSPDRGQGSPLH
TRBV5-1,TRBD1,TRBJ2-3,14,ASSSGTGRSADTQY
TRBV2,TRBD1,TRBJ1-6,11,ASRGQGVSPLH
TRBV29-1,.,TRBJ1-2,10,SGSGANYGYT
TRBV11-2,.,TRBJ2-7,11,ASSRQITYEQY